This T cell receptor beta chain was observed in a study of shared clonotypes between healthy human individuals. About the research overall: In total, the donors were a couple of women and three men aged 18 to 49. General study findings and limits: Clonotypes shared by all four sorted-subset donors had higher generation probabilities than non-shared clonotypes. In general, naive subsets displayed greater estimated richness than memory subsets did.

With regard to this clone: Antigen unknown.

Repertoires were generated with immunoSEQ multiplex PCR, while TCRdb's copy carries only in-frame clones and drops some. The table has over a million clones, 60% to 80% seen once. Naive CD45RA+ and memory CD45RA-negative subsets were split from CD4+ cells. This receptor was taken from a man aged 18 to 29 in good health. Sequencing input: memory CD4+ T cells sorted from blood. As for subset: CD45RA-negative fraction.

CDR3 sequence (DNA): TGCGCCAGCAGTGAGTCGACTAGCGGGACGACCCAGTACTTC. This sequence encodes CASSESTSGTTQYF. This chain connects TRBV10-2 to TRBJ2-5; 11 bases align to TRBD2. The germline V gene encodes CDR1 WSHSY and CDR2 SAAADI. CDR3 length: 14 amino acids. J gave up 7 bases and V 0 bases, and 1 base lay outside the gene matches.